The 29 T cell receptor beta chains reported below all come from one sample, sequenced in a study of blood T cells in healthy people across ages. The second PCR ran about 6 to 11 cycles with a sample-barcoded 5' primer and J-beta primers. One entry per CDR3 protein, called by TCRdb with MiXCR from the 5' RACE reads. The repertoire holds approximately 680,000 distinct CDR3 sequences, with roughly 30% as singletons. The specimen sequenced was blood. These receptors were taken from an elderly woman in good health.

In this sample, this clonotype turned up many times. The chain employs TRBV29-1 and TRBJ1-6; TRBD1 matches 9 bases. With V trimmed by 4 bases and J by 8 bases, 3 bases remained unmatched. Germline loops: CDR1 SQVTM, CDR2 ANQGSEA. The CDR3 sequence is 13 residues long. This CDR3 reads CSVGDRADSPLHF. In DNA form, the CDR3 reads TGCAGCGTTGGGGACAGGGCGGATTCACCCCTCCACTTT.

This clonotype has more than one count but fewer than ten. A much more abundant neighbour one base away suggests this may be a read error. The gene calls are TRBV5-1 and TRBJ2-5; 7 positions agree with TRBD2. This CDR3 is 14 amino acids long. Germline V gene data show CDR1 as SGHRS and CDR2 as YFSETQ. CDR3 protein: CAGSPGGNQETQYF. The CDR3 DNA sequence: TGCGCCGGCAGCCCCGGGGGGAACCAAGAGACCCAGTACTTC.

This clonotype was counted once. V and J are TRBV4-3 and TRBJ2-5; D is unresolved. Near its end, the DNA agrees better with TRBJ2-7, so the J call may be wrong. This CDR3 comprises 13 residues. Germline V gene sequence: CDR1 LGHNA, CDR2 YSLEER. The CDR3 protein is CASSQQARSEQYF. Here the CDR3 DNA reads TGCGCCAGCAGCCAACAGGCTCGATCCGAGCAGTACTTC.

The V gene is TRBV30, the J gene TRBJ2-4, with D possibly TRBD2 on 5 matching bases. The germline gives CDR1 GTSNPN, CDR2 SVGIG (reference sequence). The CDR3 extends over 14 amino acids. The CDR3 coding sequence is TGTGCACTCCTTCAGTATGGAGGCAAAAACATTCAGTACTTC. This encodes CALLQYGGKNIQYF. Using reference TRBV30 and TRBJ2-4 for the parts outside the CDR3, the full variable domain is SQTIHQWPATLVQPVGSPLSLECTVEGTSNPNLYWYRQAAGRGLQLLFYSVGIGQISSEVPQNLSASRPQDRQFILSSKKLLLSDSGFYLCALLQYGGKNIQYFGAGTRLSVL.

This clonotype was observed many times. The rearrangement uses TRBV5-1 and TRBJ2-3, with D possibly being TRBD2 (6 bases). V lost 6 bases to trimming and J lost 1 base, with 21 bases between them. The CDR3 is 17 amino acids. From germline, CDR1 is SGHRS and CDR2 YFSETQ. CDR3 amino acids: CASTGGLRASGTDTQYF. As DNA, the CDR3 is TGCGCCAGCACCGGAGGACTTCGGGCTAGCGGCACAGATACGCAGTATTTT.

In its sample, this clonotype was seen many times. The rearrangement joins TRBV7-2 to TRBJ2-3, with D uncertain. The CDR3 loop spans 14 amino acids. Germline-derived CDR1 and CDR2 are SGHTA and FQGNSA. Deletions cut 6 bases from V and 0 bases from J, with 10 bases between. The CDR3 bases are TGTGCCAGCAGTACTCGGGCTAGCACAGATACGCAGTATTTT. Translating gives CASSTRASTDTQYF.

This clonotype has ten or more counts. The CDR3 here is CASSQEFLDRAFF. The CDR3 DNA reads TGCGCCAGCAGCCAAGAATTTTTGGACAGAGCTTTCTTT. This rearrangement joins TRBV4-1 to TRBJ1-1; tentative D call: TRBD1 (6 bases). The length of the CDR3 is 13 residues. Germline assignment: CDR1 MGHRA and CDR2 YSYEKL. Trimming took 0 bases from V and 10 from J, leaving 12 bases between them.

This clonotype was counted only a few times. The chain links TRBV6-6 to TRBJ1-1; D remains ambiguous. The CDR3 loop spans 11 amino acids. Germline lookup yields CDR1 MNHNY and CDR2 SVGAGI (reference sequence). The V end was cut by 6 bases, the J end by 7 bases, with 9 bases between. In DNA form, the CDR3 reads TGTGCCAGCAGCCAAGAGGGTGAAGCTTTCTTT. This codes for CASSQEGEAFF.

This clonotype has at least ten counts. V and J are TRBV7-9 and TRBJ1-2; TRBD1 matches 8 bases. This CDR3 is 14 amino acids long. Germline V gives CDR1 SEHNR, CDR2 FQNEAQ (reference sequence). The V gene end was trimmed by 8 bases and the J gene end by 8 bases; junction bases not matched to a gene: 13. DNA for the CDR3: TGTGCCAGCCGCCCCCTGACAGGGGTAAGCGGCTACACCTTC. This codes for CASRPLTGVSGYTF.

The chain uses TRBV20-1 and TRBJ2-1; D call uncertain. The CDR3 contains 13 residues. Germline V gene lookup returns CDR1 DFQATT and CDR2 SNEGSKA (reference sequence). Deletions cut 1 base from V and 0 bases from J, with 4 bases between. The CDR3 nucleotides read TGCAGTGCTAGAGTTACCTCCTACAATGAGCAGTTCTTC. Its protein is CSARVTSYNEQFF.

Only a few counts were recorded for this clonotype. The chain employs TRBV5-1 and TRBJ1-1; the D gene is possibly TRBD1 (6 bases). V was trimmed by 0 bases and J by 8 bases, leaving 14 bases between them. CDR1 and CDR2 (germline): SGHRS, YFSETQ. This CDR3 spans 14 amino acids. The CDR3 protein is CASSLDGGLSEAFF. As DNA, the CDR3 is TGCGCCAGCAGCTTGGACGGGGGCCTCAGCGAAGCTTTCTTT. The full variable domain, rest sourced from reference TRBV5-1 and TRBJ1-1, is KAGVTQTPRYLIKTRGQQVTLSCSPISGHRSVSWYQQTPGQGLQFLFEYFSETQRNKGNFPGRFSGRQFSNSRSEMNVSTLELGDSALYLCASSLDGGLSEAFFGQGTRLTVV.

The chain is built from TRBV7-2 and TRBJ1-1, with D unresolved. Looked up from germline, CDR1 is SGHTA and CDR2 is FQGNSA. This CDR3 spans 16 amino acids. V gave up 2 bases and J gave up 1 base, with 14 bases separating them. The CDR3 protein is CASSLLGLIKNTEAFF. CDR3 sequence (DNA): TGTGCCAGCAGCTTACTAGGTCTCATAAAGAACACTGAAGCTTTCTTT.

This clonotype has a count of ten or more. V and J are TRBV29-1 and TRBJ2-1; 10 bases are shared with TRBD1. Germline CDR1 is SQVTM and CDR2 is ANQGSEA. CDR3 length equals 15 residues. V shed 6 bases and J 2 bases; nucleotides not matched to a gene: 7. The CDR3 nucleotides read TGCAGCGTGCTCGCCGGGACAGGGGCCTACAATGAGCAGTTCTTC. This codes for CSVLAGTGAYNEQFF.

The chain couples TRBV9 to TRBJ1-1; a possible D gene is TRBD1 (5 bases). This CDR3 has 14 amino acids. Germline V gene lookup returns CDR1 SGDLS and CDR2 YYNGEE. Between the trimmed V and J ends, which lost 4 bases and 4 bases, there was a span of 14 bases. CDR3 nucleotide sequence: TGTGCCAGCAGCCCACAGGTTTCTGGCACTGAAGCTTTCTTT. This codes for CASSPQVSGTEAFF.

The chain carries TRBV27 and TRBJ1-5, with D maybe TRBD1 (5 bases). Trimming cost V 5 bases and J 1 base, with 9 bases left between them. The CDR3 covers 14 residues. Per the germline V gene, CDR1 is MNHEY and CDR2 is SMNVEV (reference sequence). CDR3 nucleotide sequence: TGTGCCAGCAGTACCCGGGACAGCAATCAGCCCCAGCATTTT. Its protein is CASSTRDSNQPQHF.

At least ten counts were recorded for this clonotype. The genes are TRBV7-3 and TRBJ1-1, with 12 bases that match TRBD1. This CDR3 contains 16 residues. Germline CDR1 SGHTA, CDR2 FQGTGA. The V gene end was trimmed by 4 bases and the J gene end by 6 bases; junction bases not matched to a gene: 9. The DNA for the CDR3 is TGTGCCAGCAGCTCACTTCCGGGACAGGGGGCGTCTGAAGCTTTCTTT. Protein sequence: CASSSLPGQGASEAFF.

The chain is built from TRBV6-2 or TRBV6-3 and TRBJ2-1; 10 positions agree with TRBD2. Germline V CDR1 and CDR2: MNHEY, SVGEGT. This CDR3 has 15 amino acids. Trimming took 5 bases from V and 2 from J; bases not matched to a gene: 3. In DNA, the CDR3 is TGTGCCAGCAGTCTAGCGGGGGAACCCTACAATGAGCAGTTCTTC. Amino acids: CASSLAGEPYNEQFF.

This clonotype was observed many times. The chain joins TRBV20-1 to TRBJ2-7; 7 nucleotides match TRBD1. The CDR3 extends over 15 amino acids. V shed 2 bases and J 1 base; nucleotides not matched to a gene: 8. CDR1 is DFQATT and CDR2 is SNEGSKA in the germline V gene (reference sequence). CDR3 in amino acids: CSARLTGRDSYEQYF. DNA of the CDR3: TGCAGTGCTAGACTGACAGGGCGAGATTCCTACGAGCAGTACTTC.

This clonotype was counted many times. CDR3 nucleotide sequence: TGTGCCAGCAGTTTGGGGCAGCGACAAAATAACTATGGCTACACCTTC. This sequence encodes CASSLGQRQNNYGYTF. The chain carries TRBV6-6 and TRBJ1-2; D is perhaps TRBD1 (5 bases). V lost 4 bases and J 1 base, leaving 16 bases between the germline ends. The CDR3 spans 16 residues. Germline loops: CDR1 MNHNY, CDR2 SVGAGI (reference sequence).

Concerning this clonotype: Germline is not matched at one junction end, which may reflect a read error. The chain couples TRBV9 to TRBJ2-6; D might be TRBD2 (6 bases). CDR3 length: 15 amino acids. Germline V gives CDR1 SGDLS, CDR2 YYNGEE. CDR3 residues: CASSRTFGGANILTF. CDR3 DNA: TGTGCCAGCAGCAGGACCTTTGGAGGGGCCAACATCCTGACTTTC.

Ten or more counts support this clonotype. The CDR3 sequence is CASSPSRTGGRNEQFF. The CDR3 bases are TGCGCCAGCAGCCCCTCGCGGACAGGGGGCAGAAATGAGCAGTTCTTC. The chain couples TRBV5-1 to TRBJ2-1; 11 positions match TRBD1. CDR3 length equals 16 residues. Germline V lookup: CDR1 SGHRS, CDR2 YFSETQ. With V trimmed by 4 bases and J by 7 bases, 10 bases remained unmatched.

V usage is TRBV12-3 or TRBV12-4 and J usage is TRBJ2-3; D call uncertain. Trimming stripped 4 bases from V and 1 base from J, with 12 bases between. The CDR3 has 15 residues. The CDR3 DNA follows: TGTGCCAGCAGTTCCGCGGCGGAGCGCACAGATACGCAGTATTTT. It specifies CASSSAAERTDTQYF.

This clonotype came up many times. This CDR3 is CATRGVGLVAEQFF. CDR3 sequence (DNA): TGTGCCACCAGGGGAGTGGGACTAGTGGCTGAGCAGTTCTTC. V gene TRBV24-1 combines with J gene TRBJ2-1; 8 nucleotides line up with TRBD2. V shed 7 bases and J 9 bases; nucleotides not matched to a gene: 10. The CDR3 totals 14 residues. CDR1 is KGHDR, CDR2 SFDVKD, per germline.

The rearrangement joins TRBV20-1 to TRBJ2-5; 10 bases align to TRBD2. V dropped 6 bases and J dropped 2; count of bases not matched to a gene: 9. Looked up from germline, CDR1 is DFQATT and CDR2 is SNEGSKA (reference sequence). This CDR3 contains 15 residues. CDR3 sequence (DNA): TGCAGTGCGCCCCGATTAGCGGGAGGTCAAGAGACCCAGTACTTC. Its translation is CSAPRLAGGQETQYF.

A remark on this clonotype: The CDR3 end shows no conserved phenylalanine or tryptophan, and so a read error is likely. The chain recombines TRBV7-3 with TRBJ2-1; 7 bases line up with TRBD1. Germline V gene sequence: CDR1 SGHTA, CDR2 FQGTGA. The CDR3 runs to 16 residues. In DNA, the CDR3 is TGTGCCAGCAGCTTAACGAGGGGGCGCAGGTACAGTGAGCAGTTCCTC. Translating gives CASSLTRGRRYSEQFL.

This clonotype was recorded a few times. This chain links TRBV5-1 with TRBJ2-5, with D unclear. Between the trimmed V and J ends, which lost 4 bases and 11 bases, there was a span of 15 bases. Germline CDR1 SGHRS, CDR2 YFSETQ. The CDR3 sequence is 12 residues long. The CDR3 DNA follows: TGCGCCAGCAGCGCCTCGGGCCTGGAGCAGTACTTC. Translating gives CASSASGLEQYF.

A word on this clonotype: The junction shows a germline mismatch at one end, possibly a read error. The genes are TRBV9 and TRBJ1-4, with TRBD1 matching 9 bases. CDR1 SGDLS and CDR2 YYNGEE come from the germline V gene. This CDR3 region has 15 residues. The CDR3 nucleotides read TGTGCCAGCAGCTCGCGGACAGGGGCGGATGAAAAACGGTTTTTT. Translation: CASSSRTGADEKRFF.

This clonotype was counted at least ten times. The chain combines TRBV5-1 with TRBJ2-5; 12 bases are shared with TRBD2. CDR1 and CDR2 from the germline V gene are SGHRS and YFSETQ. CDR3 length equals 15 residues. The ends lost 9 bases at V and 2 bases at J; junction bases unmatched: 8. The CDR3 DNA follows: TGCGCCACCAAGCTCCTAGCGGGGGGGCAAGAGACCCAGTACTTC. Protein sequence: CATKLLAGGQETQYF. The complete variable domain, with remaining parts taken from reference TRBV5-1 and TRBJ2-5, reads KAGVTQTPRYLIKTRGQQVTLSCSPISGHRSVSWYQQTPGQGLQFLFEYFSETQRNKGNFPGRFSGRQFSNSRSEMNVSTLELGDSALYLCATKLLAGGQETQYFGPGTRLLVL.

This clonotype was counted many times. This chain links TRBV12-3 or TRBV12-4 with TRBJ1-2; TRBD1 aligns across 10 bases. This CDR3 has 13 residues. Germline trimming cut 6 bases from V and 8 bases from J; bases unmatched to any gene: 6. CDR3 residues: CASRTGGAEGYTF. The CDR3, as DNA: TGTGCCAGCAGGACAGGGGGCGCCGAGGGCTACACCTTC.